The rows below give T cell receptor beta chains drawn from one sample of a study of T cells in Graves' hyperthyroidism and ophthalmopathy. TCRdb passed the multiplex PCR reads through MiXCR, listing each CDR3 protein once. The data contain about 360,000 distinct CDR3 sequences, 13% of them singletons. Sequences were obtained from blood. These receptors originate from a woman aged 18-29 years with Graves' hyperthyroidism. The CDR3 runs from the conserved cysteine through the conserved F or W. A D gene is named only where the DNA matches it firmly. Expanded clones are given a class, and other clones once, few, many or no size at all.

clone_size: few; v_call: TRBV6-1; d_call: .; j_call: TRBJ1-5; cdr3_nt: TGTGCCAGCAGCTCCACCGATAGCAATCAGCCCCAGCATTTT; cdr3_aa: CASSSTDSNQPQHF
clone_size: many; v_call: TRBV28; d_call: .; j_call: TRBJ1-6; cdr3_nt: TGTGCCAGCACCGACGACAGAAGAAATTCACCCCTCCACTTT; cdr3_aa: CASTDDRRNSPLHF
clone_size: .; v_call: TRBV14; d_call: .; j_call: TRBJ1-1; cdr3_nt: TGTGCCAGCAGCCGGATCGGTACCGTTCCTGAAGCTTCCTTT; cdr3_aa: CASSRIGTVPEASF
clone_size: many; v_call: TRBV27; d_call: TRBD1; j_call: TRBJ1-2; cdr3_nt: TGTGCCAGCAGTCCCCTGGGGACAGGGGGCAAACCTAACTATGGCTACACCTTC; cdr3_aa: CASSPLGTGGKPNYGYTF
clone_size: many; v_call: TRBV6-1; d_call: .; j_call: TRBJ2-1; cdr3_nt: TGTGCCAGCAGCCTAAAAGGAGGCAGGGGCGGAATAGATCGCTTGAATGAGCAGTTCTTC; cdr3_aa: CASSLKGGRGGIDRLNEQFF
clone_size: .; v_call: TRBV7-2; d_call: .; j_call: TRBJ1-1; cdr3_nt: TGTGCCAGCAGCTTAGGCCCCGAGGGGGGATCGGACACTGAAGCTTTCTTT; cdr3_aa: CASSLGPEGGSDTEAFF
clone_size: many; v_call: TRBV6-1; d_call: TRBD2; j_call: TRBJ2-7; cdr3_nt: TGTGCCAGCAGTGAAACCGGGACGGGGGGGAACTACGAGCAGTACTTC; cdr3_aa: CASSETGTGGNYEQYF
clone_size: many; v_call: TRBV29-1; d_call: .; j_call: TRBJ1-1; cdr3_nt: TGCAGCGTTGTGCCGGGGAACACTGAAGCTTTCTTT; cdr3_aa: CSVVPGNTEAFF
clone_size: many; v_call: TRBV18; d_call: .; j_call: TRBJ2-2; cdr3_nt: TGTGCCAGCTCACCACGGAGGGAGTCCGGGGAGCTGTTTTTT; cdr3_aa: CASSPRRESGELFF
clone_size: many; v_call: TRBV19; d_call: TRBD1; j_call: TRBJ2-1; cdr3_nt: TGTGCCAGTAGTGAGGACAGGGAAGAGCAGTTCTTC; cdr3_aa: CASSEDREEQFF
clone_size: many; v_call: TRBV28; d_call: TRBD1; j_call: TRBJ1-1; cdr3_nt: TGTGCCAGCAGTCACCCGAGGACAGGGGTGTACACTGAAGCTTTCTTT; cdr3_aa: CASSHPRTGVYTEAFF
clone_size: .; v_call: TRBV29-1; d_call: .; j_call: TRBJ1-3; cdr3_nt: TGCAGCGTTGGGGGTGGAAACACCATATATTTT; cdr3_aa: CSVGGGNTIYF
clone_size: many; v_call: TRBV24-1; d_call: .; j_call: TRBJ2-1; cdr3_nt: TGTGCCACCAGTGATTTAATGAATGAGCAGTTCTTC; cdr3_aa: CATSDLMNEQFF
clone_size: many; v_call: TRBV6-6; d_call: TRBD1; j_call: TRBJ1-1; cdr3_nt: TGTGCCAGCAGTTACTCCCGGACAGGTACGAACACTGAAGCTTTCTTT; cdr3_aa: CASSYSRTGTNTEAFF
clone_size: many; v_call: TRBV3-1; d_call: TRBD1; j_call: TRBJ1-1; cdr3_nt: TGTGCCAGCAGCCAAGATGTGGGACAGGAAGCTTTCTTT; cdr3_aa: CASSQDVGQEAFF
clone_size: many; v_call: TRBV4-1; d_call: .; j_call: TRBJ1-1; cdr3_nt: TGCGCCAGCAGCCAAGGGCGATCGAAGGGGCGATTGACTGAAGCTTTCTTT; cdr3_aa: CASSQGRSKGRLTEAFF
clone_size: many; v_call: TRBV3-1; d_call: .; j_call: TRBJ2-5; cdr3_nt: TGTGCCAGCAGCATCCTCCGGGACCAAGAGACCCAGTACTTC; cdr3_aa: CASSILRDQETQYF
clone_size: many; v_call: TRBV5-1; d_call: .; j_call: TRBJ1-1; cdr3_nt: TGCGCCAGCAGCAAGGACGGAATGGCAAACACTGAAGCTTTCTTT; cdr3_aa: CASSKDGMANTEAFF
clone_size: many; v_call: TRBV20-1; d_call: TRBD1; j_call: TRBJ2-7; cdr3_nt: TGCAGTGCTGACATAACAGGGGCCTACGAGCAGTACTTC; cdr3_aa: CSADITGAYEQYF
clone_size: .; v_call: TRBV7-9; d_call: .; j_call: TRBJ2-6; cdr3_nt: TGTGCCGTACTTCTGGGGGTCTCTGGGGCCAACGTCCTGACTTTC; cdr3_aa: CAVLLGVSGANVLTF
clone_size: many; v_call: TRBV6-6; d_call: .; j_call: TRBJ2-1; cdr3_nt: TGTGCCAGCAGTTACACGCGGCCCCTAATGACCCGTAGTAGTGAGCAGTTCTTC; cdr3_aa: CASSYTRPLMTRSSEQFF
clone_size: many; v_call: TRBV20-1; d_call: .; j_call: TRBJ2-7; cdr3_nt: TGCAGTGCAAAGAAGTCGGCCTACGAGCAGTACTTC; cdr3_aa: CSAKKSAYEQYF
clone_size: few; v_call: TRBV19; d_call: .; j_call: TRBJ1-2; cdr3_nt: TGTGCCAGTAGTATACGGACTAATGGCTACACCTTC; cdr3_aa: CASSIRTNGYTF
clone_size: .; v_call: TRBV27; d_call: .; j_call: TRBJ2-2; cdr3_nt: TGTGCCAGCAGTTCACCAAGCGGACAGTTCTACACCGGGGAGCTGTTTTTT; cdr3_aa: CASSSPSGQFYTGELFF
clone_size: many; v_call: TRBV29-1; d_call: TRBD1; j_call: TRBJ2-2; cdr3_nt: TGCAGCGTTAAGGGGACAGCTGGGGAATCCGGGGAGCTGTTTTTT; cdr3_aa: CSVKGTAGESGELFF
clone_size: .; v_call: TRBV7-9; d_call: .; j_call: TRBJ2-7; cdr3_nt: TGTGCCAGCAGCTTAGATCTCCTTTCGAGCTCCTACGAGCAGTACTTC; cdr3_aa: CASSLDLLSSSYEQYF
clone_size: .; v_call: TRBV14; d_call: .; j_call: TRBJ2-6; cdr3_nt: TGTGCCAGCAGCCAAGATCCGATCTCTGTGGCCAACGTCCTGACTTTC; cdr3_aa: CASSQDPISVANVLTF
clone_size: many; v_call: TRBV19; d_call: TRBD1; j_call: TRBJ2-3; cdr3_nt: TGTGCCACAACTACCGGGACAGGGACCGATACGCAGTATTTT; cdr3_aa: CATTTGTGTDTQYF
clone_size: .; v_call: TRBV2; d_call: .; j_call: TRBJ1-2; cdr3_nt: TGTGCCAGCAGTGGAGAGGGTGGCTACACCTTC; cdr3_aa: CASSGEGGYTF
clone_size: few; v_call: TRBV5-1; d_call: .; j_call: TRBJ2-7; cdr3_nt: TGCGCCAGCAGCTTGGCCCGCGAGCAGTACTTC; cdr3_aa: CASSLAREQYF
clone_size: many; v_call: TRBV7-2; d_call: TRBD1; j_call: TRBJ1-1; cdr3_nt: TGTGCCAGCAGTTTAGAGGACAGGGTGGGACGAGCTTTCTTT; cdr3_aa: CASSLEDRVGRAFF
clone_size: many; v_call: TRBV6-2/TRBV6-3; d_call: TRBD2; j_call: TRBJ2-7; cdr3_nt: TGTGCCAGCAACACCCCGGGACTAGCGGGGACCTACGAGCAGTACTTC; cdr3_aa: CASNTPGLAGTYEQYF
clone_size: many; v_call: TRBV5-1; d_call: TRBD2; j_call: TRBJ2-1; cdr3_nt: TGCGCCAGCAAGGGCGGGGGTGGTAATGAGCAGTTCTTC; cdr3_aa: CASKGGGGNEQFF
clone_size: .; v_call: TRBV4-2; d_call: .; j_call: TRBJ1-6; cdr3_nt: TGTGCCAGCAGCCGTACCCTGGACACCAATTCACCCCTCCACTTT; cdr3_aa: CASSRTLDTNSPLHF
clone_size: many; v_call: TRBV3-1; d_call: .; j_call: TRBJ1-1; cdr3_nt: TGTGCCAGCAGCCAAGATCACGGCAAGAACACTGAAGCTTTCTTT; cdr3_aa: CASSQDHGKNTEAFF
clone_size: many; v_call: TRBV7-8; d_call: .; j_call: TRBJ1-1; cdr3_nt: TGTGCCAGCAGCGCGGGACAAAGCAACACTGAAGCTTTCTTT; cdr3_aa: CASSAGQSNTEAFF
clone_size: many; v_call: TRBV27; d_call: .; j_call: TRBJ2-1; cdr3_nt: TGTGCCAGCAGTTCAGCTGAGGGGAATGAGCAGTTCTTC; cdr3_aa: CASSSAEGNEQFF
clone_size: many; v_call: TRBV20-1; d_call: TRBD2; j_call: TRBJ2-1; cdr3_nt: TGCAGTGCTACGCTAGCGGGAGTCAATGAGCAGTTCTTC; cdr3_aa: CSATLAGVNEQFF
clone_size: many; v_call: TRBV14; d_call: .; j_call: TRBJ1-1; cdr3_nt: TGTGCCAGCAGGGATACCGGGAGGATGAACACTGAAGCTTTCTTT; cdr3_aa: CASRDTGRMNTEAFF
clone_size: .; v_call: TRBV7-3; d_call: .; j_call: TRBJ2-5; cdr3_nt: TGTGCCAGCAGCCCCCAGCCGCAAGAGACCCAGTACTTC; cdr3_aa: CASSPQPQETQYF
clone_size: many; v_call: TRBV28; d_call: .; j_call: TRBJ2-5; cdr3_nt: TGTGCCAGCAGTTACCTTCCCGGACGGGAGACCCAGTACTTC; cdr3_aa: CASSYLPGRETQYF
clone_size: many; v_call: TRBV18; d_call: .; j_call: TRBJ2-1; cdr3_nt: TGTGCCAGCTCAACTGACTCCACTCATCCCTTGGGTGAGCAGTTCTTC; cdr3_aa: CASSTDSTHPLGEQFF
clone_size: .; v_call: TRBV5-1; d_call: .; j_call: TRBJ2-2; cdr3_nt: TGCGCCAGCAGCCCCCTATGGGCCCTTTCGGAGGCGGGAAACACCGGGGAGCTGTTTTTT; cdr3_aa: CASSPLWALSEAGNTGELFF
clone_size: .; v_call: TRBV29-1; d_call: .; j_call: TRBJ2-4; cdr3_nt: TGCAGCGCCGCGGACACAAGCAGAAACATTCAGTACTTC; cdr3_aa: CSAADTSRNIQYF
clone_size: many; v_call: TRBV5-5; d_call: TRBD1; j_call: TRBJ1-1; cdr3_nt: TGTGCCAGCAGCTCGACATACAGGGGGAGCACTGAAGCTTTCTTT; cdr3_aa: CASSSTYRGSTEAFF
clone_size: many; v_call: TRBV6-1; d_call: .; j_call: TRBJ2-7; cdr3_nt: TGTGCCACGGGACTTCCCTGGAGCGAGCAGTACTTC; cdr3_aa: CATGLPWSEQYF
clone_size: many; v_call: TRBV28; d_call: .; j_call: TRBJ1-1; cdr3_nt: TGTGCCAGCGCCGCAGGGTGGGTCGCTGAAGCTTTCTTT; cdr3_aa: CASAAGWVAEAFF
clone_size: many; v_call: TRBV2; d_call: .; j_call: TRBJ2-1; cdr3_nt: TGTGCCAGCAGCGGCGACAATGAGCAGTTCTTC; cdr3_aa: CASSGDNEQFF
clone_size: few; v_call: TRBV9; d_call: TRBD2; j_call: TRBJ2-7; cdr3_nt: TGTGCCAGCAGCCCCCGGGAGGGTCAGCAGTACTTC; cdr3_aa: CASSPREGQQYF
clone_size: .; v_call: TRBV12-3/TRBV12-4; d_call: .; j_call: TRBJ1-5; cdr3_nt: TGTGCCAGCATCCCCGGTTATAGCAATCAGCCCCAGCATTTT; cdr3_aa: CASIPGYSNQPQHF
clone_size: many; v_call: TRBV11-2; d_call: TRBD1; j_call: TRBJ1-6; cdr3_nt: TGTGCCAGCAGCTTAGACGGACAGGGGGATTCACCCCTCCACTTT; cdr3_aa: CASSLDGQGDSPLHF
clone_size: many; v_call: TRBV7-8; d_call: .; j_call: TRBJ1-4; cdr3_nt: TGTGCCAGCAGCTCTCGGGACCCCCTAGGGGCCGGGAGACTGTTTTTT; cdr3_aa: CASSSRDPLGAGRLFF
clone_size: few; v_call: TRBV5-4; d_call: .; j_call: TRBJ1-2; cdr3_nt: TGTGCCAGCAGCTCACCCACTTCAGGAGCCCTTGGCTACACCTTC; cdr3_aa: CASSSPTSGALGYTF
clone_size: many; v_call: TRBV28; d_call: .; j_call: TRBJ1-2; cdr3_nt: TGTGCCAGCAGCCTGGGCAGGGAAATAGCTAACTATGGCTACACCTTC; cdr3_aa: CASSLGREIANYGYTF
clone_size: .; v_call: TRBV29-1; d_call: .; j_call: TRBJ2-1; cdr3_nt: TGCAGCGTTCGGCCAGCCTATTACAATGAGCAGTTCTTC; cdr3_aa: CSVRPAYYNEQFF
clone_size: many; v_call: TRBV18; d_call: .; j_call: TRBJ2-2; cdr3_nt: TGTGCCAGCAGCCCCCCCGGGGAGCTGTTTTTT; cdr3_aa: CASSPPGELFF
clone_size: few; v_call: TRBV3-1; d_call: TRBD2; j_call: TRBJ2-3; cdr3_nt: TGTGCCAGCAGCCAAAGGGGACTAGGTCTCCAGGGTACGCAGTATTTT; cdr3_aa: CASSQRGLGLQGTQYF
clone_size: many; v_call: TRBV3-1; d_call: .; j_call: TRBJ1-2; cdr3_nt: TGTGCCAGCAGCCAAGATATAGACCCAGGGTACGGCTACACCTTC; cdr3_aa: CASSQDIDPGYGYTF
clone_size: .; v_call: TRBV7-9; d_call: TRBD1; j_call: TRBJ1-2; cdr3_nt: TGTGCCAGCAGCCCTCGGACAGGGAATAAAGACTATGGCTACACCTTC; cdr3_aa: CASSPRTGNKDYGYTF
clone_size: few; v_call: TRBV2; d_call: TRBD1; j_call: TRBJ1-1; cdr3_nt: TGTGCCAGCAGCATAAGGGTAGGGACAGGGGGTTCTGACATGAACACTGAAGCTTTCTTT; cdr3_aa: CASSIRVGTGGSDMNTEAFF